What follows are 15 T cell receptor beta chains derived from one specimen sequenced in a study of cytomegalovirus exposure and HLA in healthy donors. 13 Jbeta primers and 60 Vbeta primers were used for the PCR. Repertoires were generated with immunoSEQ multiplex PCR, while TCRdb's copy carries only in-frame clones and drops some. The table has some 200,000 clones, roughly 79% seen once; the top ten hold under 2%. The specimen was PBMCs. The receptor source for this set is a man aged 18-30 years in good health and CMV-seronegative.

CDR3 sequence: CASSPARAAGNTIYF. The CDR3 bases are TGTGCCAGCTCACCAGCCAGGGCTGCAGGAAACACCATATATTTT. This chain connects TRBV18 to TRBJ1-3, with D perhaps TRBD1 (5 bases). The germline V and J ends were trimmed by 2 bases and 4 bases, with 12 bases remaining between them. Germline V CDR1 and CDR2: KGHSH, LQKENI. CDR3 length: 15 residues.

The chain couples TRBV28 to TRBJ2-7, with D perhaps matching TRBD2 (6 bases). The germline gives CDR1 MDHEN, CDR2 SYDVKM. This CDR3 comprises 13 residues. V was trimmed by 3 bases and J by 5 bases, leaving 11 bases between them. CDR3 DNA sequence: TGTGCCAGCAGTTTCATGGTAGCGGACGAGCAGTACTTC. Its translation: CASSFMVADEQYF.

The J gene is TRBJ1-4, the V gene TRBV20-1; no reliable D call. Trimming cost V 3 bases and J 8 bases, with 7 bases left between them. The germline V gene encodes CDR1 DFQATT and CDR2 SNEGSKA (reference sequence). The CDR3 is 11 amino acids. CDR3 nucleotides: TGCAGTGCTAGGACTGGGGAAAAACTGTTTTTT. It yields the protein CSARTGEKLFF.

V gene TRBV20-1 combines with J gene TRBJ2-5; D not certain. Germline loops: CDR1 DFQATT, CDR2 SNEGSKA (reference sequence). This CDR3 comprises 10 residues. Trimming pared 5 bases from V and 3 bases from J, leaving 4 bases between. CDR3 region: CSAEKETQYF. The CDR3 nucleotides are TGCAGTGCTGAGAAAGAGACCCAGTACTTC.

The CDR3 region has the DNA TGCGCCAGTAGCCTCGGGACTTGCACCTACGAGCAGTACTTC. This gives the protein CASSLGTCTYEQYF. This rearrangement joins TRBV10-1 to TRBJ2-7; D might be TRBD2 (6 bases). V gave up 9 bases and J gave up 2 bases, with 17 bases separating them. Germline-derived CDR1 and CDR2 are WNHNN and SYGVQD (reference sequence). The CDR3 sequence is 14 residues long.

The chain employs TRBV7-9 and TRBJ2-3; possible D gene TRBD2, 6 bases. The V gene lost 0 bases and the J gene lost 4 bases, with 14 bases spanning the gap. The CDR3 loop spans 16 amino acids. The germline CDR1 and CDR2 sequences are SEHNR and FQNEAQ (reference sequence). CDR3 sequence reads: CASSLAPRGNADTQYF. Here the CDR3 DNA reads TGTGCCAGCAGCTTAGCCCCCCGGGGGAACGCAGATACGCAGTATTTT.

This clone showed up just a few times. CDR3 sequence reads: CASSVKVSGEQYF. CDR3 sequence (DNA): TGTGCCAGCAGCGTTAAGGTCTCTGGGGAGCAGTACTTC. The chain joins TRBV9 to TRBJ2-5; maybe TRBD2 (5 bases). This CDR3 has 13 residues. CDR1 is SGDLS, CDR2 YYNGEE, per germline. V was pared by 2 bases and J by 11 bases, with 16 bases between.

This sequence joins TRBV6-1 and TRBJ2-5, with TRBD2 as a possible D gene (6 bases). The DNA end is more similar to TRBJ2-7, so the J call may be wrong. CDR3 length equals 14 residues. Germline-derived CDR1 and CDR2 are MNHNS and SASEGT. CDR3 loop: CASSDVAVAYEQYF. In DNA form, the CDR3 reads TGTGCCAGCAGTGATGTAGCGGTCGCCTACGAGCAGTACTTC.

The genes are TRBV6-5 and TRBJ2-7, with 9 bases fitting TRBD2. The CDR3 sequence is 14 residues long. From germline, CDR1 is MNHEY and CDR2 SVGAGI. The V gene end was trimmed by 7 bases and the J gene end by 4 bases; junction bases not matched to a gene: 8. DNA of the CDR3: TGTGCCAGCAAAGGGACTAGCAGTCTATACGAGCAGTACTTC. This codes for CASKGTSSLYEQYF.

This clone was counted once. This chain links TRBV28 with TRBJ2-7, with 9 bases matching TRBD1. Germline assignment: CDR1 MDHEN and CDR2 SYDVKM. J was trimmed by 2 bases and V by 2 bases; bases with no gene match: 4. This CDR3 region has 15 residues. CDR3 DNA sequence: TGTGCCAGCAGTTTACCGGGACAGGGCCCCTACGAGCAGTACTTC. Translated: CASSLPGQGPYEQYF.

The chain has TRBV6-5 and TRBJ2-7, with TRBD2 identical over 7 bases. Per the germline V gene, CDR1 is MNHEY and CDR2 is SVGAGI. This CDR3 has 14 residues. V trimming: 2 bases; J trimming: 6 bases; junction bases outside the gene matches: 7. In DNA, the CDR3 is TGTGCCAGCAGTTACGGGGCAGGGAGGGCCGAGCAGTACTTC. Translation: CASSYGAGRAEQYF.

The chain couples TRBV11-3 to TRBJ2-5; 7 positions agree with TRBD2. With 3 bases clipped from V and 7 bases from J, the junction kept 5 bases outside the gene matches. CDR1 and CDR2 (germline): SGHNT, YENEEA. CDR3 size: 13 residues. In DNA form, the CDR3 reads TGTGCCAGCAGCTTGGCGGGAGAGGGGACCCAGTACTTC. The encoded protein is CASSLAGEGTQYF.

This chain connects TRBV5-1 to TRBJ2-7, with D tentatively TRBD2 (5 bases). V shed 1 base and J shed 4 bases, with 9 bases lying between them. This CDR3 has 13 residues. Germline CDR1 is SGHRS and CDR2 is YFSETQ. The CDR3 loop is CASSLRERYEQYF. CDR3 DNA: TGCGCCAGCAGCTTGAGGGAGCGGTACGAGCAGTACTTC.

This sequence joins TRBV27 and TRBJ2-2; 9 bases match TRBD2. The V and J ends lost 6 bases and 5 bases, in that order; junction bases with no gene match: 7. The CDR3 runs 15 residues. CDR1 and CDR2 from the germline V gene are MNHEY and SMNVEV (reference sequence). CDR3 residues: CASRVAGVATGELFF. In DNA, the CDR3 is TGTGCCAGCAGGGTAGCGGGAGTCGCTACCGGGGAGCTGTTTTTT.

This chain's CDR3 is CASSQGGTSGYTF. The CDR3 DNA sequence: TGCGCCAGCAGCCAAGGGGGAACTAGCGGCTACACCTTC. The chain has TRBV4-3 and TRBJ1-2; D gene uncertain. This CDR3 is 13 amino acids long. Trimming cost V 1 base and J 8 bases, with 11 bases left between them. The germline V gene has CDR1 LGHNA and CDR2 YSLEER.